A single sample gave rise to the 30 T cell receptor beta chains below, sequenced in a study of OX40 agonist ivuxolimab in advanced cancers. Generated by immunoSEQ multiplex PCR, the TCRdb table keeps only in-frame clones and is missing some. Of 60,000 to 70,000 clones in the sample, nearly 90% were seen once. The sample consisted of CD4+ or CD8+ T cells sorted from blood, taken in a trial of the OX40 agonist ivuxolimab. The receptor source for this set is an adult with an advanced solid tumor such as melanoma, head and neck, liver or kidney cancer.

The rearrangement joins TRBV28 to TRBJ2-3; D not certain. Trimming removed 5 bases at V and 2 bases at J, with 14 bases between. This CDR3 has 15 amino acids. Germline lookup yields CDR1 MDHEN and CDR2 SYDVKM. CDR3 bases: TGTGCCAGCAGTCCCCCTGGGATATTCACAGATACGCAGTATTTT. Translating gives CASSPPGIFTDTQYF.

This sequence joins TRBV28 and TRBJ2-1; D is unclear. V lost 6 bases to trimming and J lost 0 bases, with 6 bases between them. The CDR3 spans 13 residues. Looked up from germline, CDR1 is MDHEN and CDR2 is SYDVKM. Here the CDR3 reads CASSLDSYNEQFF. CDR3 nucleotides: TGTGCCAGCAGCCTTGACTCCTACAATGAGCAGTTCTTC.

This clone has only one observation. The DNA is omitted, as the CDR3 cannot be located on it reliably, and the CDR3 follows TCRdb's listing. The chain carries TRBV19 and TRBJ1-5. The CDR3 totals 14 residues, both ends included. Germline V gives CDR1 LNHDA, CDR2 SQIVND (reference sequence). CDR3 region: CASTSVSELGPQHF.

This clone was recorded only once. For the CDR3, the DNA is TGCGCCAGCAGCCCTAGCGGGAGCCCGGCGTACGAGCAGTACTTC. It is translated as CASSPSGSPAYEQYF. The rearrangement links TRBV5-1 to TRBJ2-7; 10 nucleotides line up with TRBD2. This CDR3 has 15 residues. CDR1 is SGHRS, CDR2 YFSETQ, per germline. J was trimmed by 4 bases and V by 4 bases; bases with no gene match: 8. The full variable domain, rest sourced from reference TRBV5-1 and TRBJ2-7, is KAGVTQTPRYLIKTRGQQVTLSCSPISGHRSVSWYQQTPGQGLQFLFEYFSETQRNKGNFPGRFSGRQFSNSRSEMNVSTLELGDSALYLCASSPSGSPAYEQYFGPGTRLTVT.

The rearrangement links TRBV11-1 to TRBJ2-2; D uncertain. V shed 3 bases and J shed 1 base, with 9 bases lying between them. This CDR3 is built from 15 residues. Per germline, CDR1 SGHAT and CDR2 FQDESV (reference sequence). This CDR3 reads CASSFVQMNTGELFF. The CDR3, as DNA: TGTGCCAGCAGCTTCGTCCAGATGAACACCGGGGAGCTGTTTTTT.

This clone was seen a single time. The chain combines TRBV27 with TRBJ2-7; D is possibly TRBD1 or TRBD2 (6 bases each). Germline CDR1 reads MNHEY; CDR2 reads SMNVEV (reference sequence). The CDR3 length is 14 residues. V gave up 4 bases and J gave up 7 bases, with 17 bases separating them. The CDR3 DNA reads as TGTGCCAGCAGTTACGCACCTCGGAGGGGGGAGCAGTACTTC. It encodes CASSYAPRRGEQYF.

The chain joins TRBV30 to TRBJ2-7; perhaps TRBD2 as D (5 bases). There are 13 residues in the CDR3. Germline CDR1 and CDR2: GTSNPN and SVGIG (reference sequence). The germline V and J ends were trimmed by 2 bases and 0 bases, with 8 bases remaining between them. The CDR3 DNA reads as TGTGCCTGGAGTACGGGATACTCCTACGAGCAGTACTTC. This gives the protein CAWSTGYSYEQYF. Full variable domain (rest looked up from reference TRBV30 and TRBJ2-7): SQTIHQWPATLVQPVGSPLSLECTVEGTSNPNLYWYRQAAGRGLQLLFYSVGIGQISSEVPQNLSASRPQDRQFILSSKKLLLSDSGFYLCAWSTGYSYEQYFGPGTRLTVT.

V gene TRBV10-2 combines with J gene TRBJ2-7; D is unresolved. The germline V gene encodes CDR1 WSHSY and CDR2 SAAADI. There are 13 residues in the CDR3. V was trimmed by 4 bases and J by 1 base, leaving 8 bases between them. CDR3 protein: CASSGAGSYEQYF. CDR3 nucleotide sequence: TGCGCCAGCAGTGGAGCCGGGTCCTACGAGCAGTACTTC.

CDR3: CASSLGTSYEQYF. The CDR3 coding sequence is TGTGCCAGCAGCCTGGGGACTTCCTACGAGCAGTACTTC. This chain links TRBV13 with TRBJ2-7, with TRBD2 as a possible D gene (6 bases). The V gene's germline CDR1 is PRHDT and CDR2 FYEKMQ (reference sequence). V was cut by 5 bases and J by 1 base, with 9 bases left in between. The CDR3 sequence is 13 residues long.

The chain links TRBV19 to TRBJ1-1; D not resolved. V was shortened by 3 bases and J by 11 bases, with 16 bases between the two germline ends. Germline V gene sequence: CDR1 LNHDA, CDR2 SQIVND (reference sequence). The CDR3 totals 13 residues. In DNA, the CDR3 is TGTGCCAGTAGTATTGATGGACTCTTCGGGGCTTTCTTT. Protein: CASSIDGLFGAFF.

This sequence joins TRBV19 and TRBJ1-1; D not resolved. Trimming left V 7 bases short and J 6 bases short, with 18 bases between. The V gene's germline CDR1 is LNHDA and CDR2 SQIVND (reference sequence). There are 14 residues in the CDR3. The CDR3 here is CASTLSGVGPEAFF. CDR3 bases: TGTGCCAGTACCCTAAGCGGGGTCGGGCCTGAAGCTTTCTTT.

This clone was counted a few times. The rearrangement joins TRBV20-1 to TRBJ2-5, with D perhaps given as TRBD1 or TRBD2 (7 bases each). The CDR3 covers 11 residues. Trimming stripped 6 bases from V and 7 bases from J, with 12 bases between. Germline V gene data show CDR1 as DFQATT and CDR2 as SNEGSKA (reference sequence). CDR3 in amino acids: CSARGGSTQYF. For the CDR3, the DNA is TGCAGTGCCAGGGGGGGATCGACCCAGTACTTC.

The genes are TRBV6-5 and TRBJ2-5, with 7 bases lining up with TRBD1. The CDR3 has 15 amino acids. The V gene's germline CDR1 is MNHEY and CDR2 SVGAGI. V shed 0 bases and J 5 bases; nucleotides not matched to a gene: 6. The CDR3, as DNA: TGTGCCAGCAGTTACTCCAACAGGGGCCGGGAGACCCAGTACTTC. This translates into CASSYSNRGRETQYF.

V gene TRBV4-2 combines with J gene TRBJ1-2, with 12 bases matching TRBD1. V was pared by 5 bases and J by 2 bases, with 6 bases of the junction left unmatched. Germline values: CDR1 LGHNA, CDR2 YNFKEQ. The CDR3 is 16 amino acids. In DNA form, the CDR3 reads TGTGCCAGCAGCAAGACCGGGACAGGGGGCAACTATGGCTACACCTTC. Protein: CASSKTGTGGNYGYTF.

The genes are TRBV5-1 and TRBJ2-7; 8 bases agree with TRBD1. The CDR3 extends over 16 amino acids. Germline CDR1 and CDR2: SGHRS and YFSETQ. The J segment lost 4 bases and the V segment lost 4 bases, leaving 13 bases of the junction unmatched. Written as DNA, the CDR3 is TGCGCCAGCAGCGCCGGACAGGGATTCTCGCTGTACGAGCAGTACTTC. Protein: CASSAGQGFSLYEQYF.

The chain carries TRBV7-9 and TRBJ2-7; 11 bases align to TRBD1. V trimming: 5 bases; J trimming: 3 bases; junction bases outside the gene matches: 9. The CDR3 is 16 residues long. Looked up from germline, CDR1 is SEHNR and CDR2 is FQNEAQ (reference sequence). CDR3 in DNA: TGTGCCAGCAGCGACCCGTTGGGGACAGGGGGCTACGAGCAGTACTTC. Its protein is CASSDPLGTGGYEQYF.

V is TRBV29-1 and J is TRBJ1-1, with TRBD1 as a possible D gene (6 bases). V shed 7 bases and J shed 0 bases, with 18 bases lying between them. The germline gives CDR1 SQVTM, CDR2 ANQGSEA. CDR3 length equals 15 residues. CDR3 sequence reads: CSGGRLGQMNTEAFF. The CDR3, as DNA: TGCAGCGGGGGACGGCTAGGACAGATGAACACTGAAGCTTTCTTT.

The V gene is TRBV4-1, the J gene TRBJ2-7; 7 bases align to TRBD1. J lost 2 bases, V lost 3 bases, and 7 bases had no gene match. Germline V CDR1 and CDR2: MGHRA, YSYEKL. CDR3 length equals 15 residues. The CDR3 loop reads CASSHIQGLAYEQYF. In DNA, the CDR3 is TGCGCCAGCAGCCATATACAGGGGTTAGCCTACGAGCAGTACTTC.

CDR3 loop: CASTPTGEGETQYF. CDR3 nucleotides: TGTGCCAGCACGCCGACAGGAGAAGGAGAGACCCAGTACTTC. The rearrangement joins TRBV27 to TRBJ2-5, with D perhaps TRBD1 (6 bases). The CDR3 length is 14 residues. Trimming took off 7 bases at V and 4 bases at J, with 16 bases between the two ends. Germline CDR1 reads MNHEY; CDR2 reads SMNVEV (reference sequence).

J is TRBJ1-1 and V is TRBV5-1; D is ambiguous. Germline CDR1 and CDR2: SGHRS and YFSETQ. V was clipped by 4 bases and J by 0 bases, with 10 bases between them. The CDR3 totals 14 residues. The CDR3 sequence: CASSKTDMNTEAFF. The CDR3 region has the DNA TGCGCCAGCAGCAAAACAGATATGAACACTGAAGCTTTCTTT.

The V gene is TRBV29-1, the J gene TRBJ2-7; D is ambiguous. Germline values: CDR1 SQVTM, CDR2 ANQGSEA. The CDR3 spans 11 residues. V was trimmed by 7 bases and J by 1 base, leaving 8 bases between them. In DNA form, the CDR3 reads TGCAGCGCCCTGTGGTCCTACGAGCAGTACTTC. It yields the protein CSALWSYEQYF.

This chain uses TRBV7-8 with TRBJ2-1, with 9 bases fitting TRBD2. Germline V gene sequence: CDR1 SGHVS, CDR2 FQNEAQ. This CDR3 contains 17 residues. V lost 10 bases to trimming and J lost 4 bases; unmatched junction nucleotides: 17. The CDR3 nucleotides are TGTGCCACCAACCCTCCGGGACTAGCAAATCCTTACAATGAGCAGTTCTTC. This codes for CATNPPGLANPYNEQFF.

The chain has TRBV2 and TRBJ2-1; D call uncertain. This CDR3 spans 16 amino acids. Trimming removed 0 bases at V and 7 bases at J, with 16 bases between. The germline V gene encodes CDR1 SNHLY and CDR2 FYNNEI. Written as DNA, the CDR3 is TGTGCCAGCAGTGAAGCGCTTCCGCCCTCGGGTAATGAGCAGTTCTTC. Its protein product is CASSEALPPSGNEQFF.

The chain carries TRBV11-2 and TRBJ2-7; 7 nucleotides line up with TRBD1. Losses at the gene ends were 5 bases for V and 5 bases for J; bases not matched to a gene: 3. Germline V CDR1 and CDR2: SGHAT, FQNNGV. The CDR3 contains 12 residues. The CDR3 reads CASSPTGNEQYF. Written as DNA, the CDR3 is TGTGCCAGCAGCCCGACAGGGAACGAGCAGTACTTC.

This chain joins TRBV6-1 and TRBJ1-2; D call uncertain. V gave up 1 base and J gave up 5 bases, with 11 bases separating them. The germline V gene has CDR1 MNHNS and CDR2 SASEGT. The CDR3 sequence is 14 residues long. The CDR3 DNA sequence: TGTGCCAGCAGTGAAGGGACGGATAAGTATGGCTACACCTTC. Its protein is CASSEGTDKYGYTF.

This rearrangement joins TRBV9 to TRBJ2-7; 12 bases are a match to TRBD1. Germline V gene lookup returns CDR1 SGDLS and CDR2 YYNGEE. CDR3 length equals 16 residues. J was trimmed by 3 bases and V by 0 bases; bases with no gene match: 4. The chain's CDR3 is CASSVGRDRGLYEQYF. The CDR3 coding sequence is TGTGCCAGCAGCGTAGGCCGGGACAGGGGGCTCTACGAGCAGTACTTC.

The CDR3 region has the DNA TGTGCCATCAGTGGTGGGGGCTACGCTGAAGCTTTCTTT. This codes for CAISGGGYAEAFF. The gene calls are TRBV10-3 and TRBJ1-1; TRBD1 might be the D (6 bases). Germline loops: CDR1 ENHRY, CDR2 SYGVKD. Deletions cut 4 bases from V and 6 bases from J, with 12 bases between. The CDR3 spans 13 residues.

The chain carries TRBV4-1 and TRBJ2-1; 8 bases map to TRBD1. Germline lookup yields CDR1 MGHRA and CDR2 YSYEKL. Trimming at V came to 1 base and at J to 6 bases, leaving 5 bases not matched to a gene. The length of the CDR3 is 15 residues. CDR3 loop: CASSQVIGQGNEQFF. In DNA form, the CDR3 reads TGCGCCAGCAGCCAAGTAATCGGACAGGGCAATGAGCAGTTCTTC.

This clone showed up just once. This chain connects TRBV27 to TRBJ1-1, with TRBD1 as a possible D gene (5 bases). This CDR3 is 14 amino acids long. CDR1 and CDR2 (germline): MNHEY, SMNVEV (reference sequence). Trimming shortened V by 2 bases and J by 1 base, and 8 bases separated the two germline ends. The CDR3 nucleotides read TGTGCCAGCAGTTTAGGGCAGGGGAACACTGAAGCTTTCTTT. Translated: CASSLGQGNTEAFF.

The chain carries TRBV4-1 and TRBJ2-7; D might be TRBD1 or TRBD2, each matching 5 bases. CDR3 length equals 13 residues. Deletions cut 5 bases from V and 2 bases from J, with 10 bases between. Germline-derived CDR1 and CDR2 are MGHRA and YSYEKL. The CDR3 loop is CASSWGRTYEQYF. CDR3 nucleotide sequence: TGCGCCAGCAGCTGGGGACGGACCTACGAGCAGTACTTC.